This T cell receptor (beta chain) was sequenced for a study of preoperative IRX-2 immunotherapy in early breast cancer. The treatment denotes: preoperative locoregional IRX-2 cytokine immunotherapy. This phase Ib study tested locoregional IRX-2 cytokine immunotherapy given before surgery. The V gene's germline CDR1 is MDHEN and CDR2 SYDVKM. The V and J ends lost 4 bases and 5 bases, in that order; junction bases with no gene match: 6. The CDR3 loop spans 16 amino acids. Clones were read by immunoSEQ multiplex PCR, and TCRdb kept only the in-frame ones, dropping some. This sample has around 13,000 clones, with more than 75% found just once. This clone was detected once.

This chain connects TRBV28 to TRBJ2-5; 14 nucleotides match TRBD2. This receptor was taken from a human donor with breast cancer. Sample acquisition took place from a patient treated with IRX-2 immunotherapy. The DNA for the CDR3 is TGTGCCAGCAGTTCACGGACTAGCGGGGGGAGGGAGACCCAGTACTTC. Its protein is CASSSRTSGGRETQYF.